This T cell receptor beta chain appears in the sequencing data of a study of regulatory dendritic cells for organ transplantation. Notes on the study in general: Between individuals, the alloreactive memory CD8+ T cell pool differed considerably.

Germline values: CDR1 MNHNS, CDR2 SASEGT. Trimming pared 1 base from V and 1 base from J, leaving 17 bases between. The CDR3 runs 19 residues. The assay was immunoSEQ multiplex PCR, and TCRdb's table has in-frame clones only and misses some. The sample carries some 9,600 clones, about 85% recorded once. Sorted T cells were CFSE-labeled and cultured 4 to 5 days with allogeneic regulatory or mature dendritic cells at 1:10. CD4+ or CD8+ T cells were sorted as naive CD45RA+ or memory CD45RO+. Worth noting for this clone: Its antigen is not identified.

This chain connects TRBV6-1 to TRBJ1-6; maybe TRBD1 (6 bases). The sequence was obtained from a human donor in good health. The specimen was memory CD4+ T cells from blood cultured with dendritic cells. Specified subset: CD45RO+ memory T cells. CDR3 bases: TGTGCCAGCAGTGAAGACAGGGTCGGTATCATGTCCTATAATTCACCCCTCCACTTT. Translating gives CASSEDRVGIMSYNSPLHF.